Many counts were recorded for the clone carrying this T cell receptor (beta chain). TCR beta CDR3 region amplification was performed from RNA transcripts. Initially, a first-round RT-PCR of the TCR CDR3 employed the HTBI primer set. In TCRdb, the multiplex PCR reads were re-called with MiXCR into one record per CDR3 protein. The data contain about 400,000 distinct CDR3 sequences, about 12% of them seen just once; the ten biggest clones take up less than 10%. The J segment lost 7 bases and the V segment lost 3 bases, leaving 3 bases of the junction unmatched. This CDR3 comprises 13 residues. CDR1 MDHEN and CDR2 SYDVKM come from the germline V gene. This sample is drawn from a study of T cells in Graves' hyperthyroidism and ophthalmopathy.

The receptor was isolated from a woman aged 18-30 years with Graves' hyperthyroidism. The chain carries TRBV28 and TRBJ2-7; TRBD1 matches at 10 bases. The sequenced sample was blood. The CDR3 protein is CASSFWTGGEQYF. The DNA of the CDR3 is TGTGCCAGCAGTTTTTGGACAGGGGGAGAGCAGTACTTC. Full variable domain (missing parts from reference TRBV28 and TRBJ2-7): DVKVTQSSRYLVKRTGEKVFLECVQDMDHENMFWYRQDPGLGLRLIYFSYDVKMKEKGDIPEGYSVSREKKERFSLILESASTNQTSMYLCASSFWTGGEQYFGPGTRLTVT.